Listed below are T cell receptor beta chains from one sample, sequenced in a study of T-cell reconstitution after alpha-beta-depleted transplantation in children. TCRdb redid the calling of the PCR reads with MiXCR, one entry per CDR3 protein. This repertoire shows more than 400,000 distinct CDR3 sequences, roughly 10% found once; its top ten account for around 13%. The specimen was PBMCs, mostly from graft donor cells, collected 180 days after TCRalphabeta/CD19-depleted stem cell transplant. These receptors originate from a female patient between 2 and 10 years old who had a stem cell transplant for aplastic anemia, so the T cells may come from the graft donor. CDR3s include the opening cysteine and the closing phenylalanine or tryptophan. D genes are given only for firm matches. For some rows the clone size is stated as once, few or many, or as a class when expanded; others skip it.

abundance: many; j_gene: TRBJ2-1; len: 16; d_gene: -; v_gene: TRBV20-1; CDR3nt: TGCAGTGCTCTTACAAGTGGGACTGGGCTCTACAATGAGCAGTTCTTC; CDR3aa: CSALTSGTGLYNEQFF
abundance: many; j_gene: TRBJ1-1; len: 11; d_gene: -; v_gene: TRBV27; CDR3nt: TGTGCCAGCAGTCCGGTGACTGAAGCTTTCTTT; CDR3aa: CASSPVTEAFF
abundance: few; j_gene: TRBJ2-5; len: 14; d_gene: TRBD2; v_gene: TRBV25-1; CDR3nt: TGTGCCAGCGGGACTAGCGGGAGTTGGGAGACCCAGTACTTC; CDR3aa: CASGTSGSWETQYF
abundance: many; j_gene: TRBJ2-1; len: 14; d_gene: -; v_gene: TRBV20-1; CDR3nt: TGCAGTGCGGAGCGGCCTAGCTCCTACAATGAGCAGTTCTTC; CDR3aa: CSAERPSSYNEQFF
abundance: -; j_gene: TRBJ1-1; len: 14; d_gene: -; v_gene: TRBV20-1; CDR3nt: TGCAGTGCTAGATGGGGGGGCCCGAGGACTGAAGCTTTCTTT; CDR3aa: CSARWGGPRTEAFF
abundance: many; j_gene: TRBJ2-5; len: 17; d_gene: TRBD2; v_gene: TRBV7-3; CDR3nt: TGTGCCAGCACCTTCACCGGGACTAGCGGGGGGTGGGAGACCCAGTACTTC; CDR3aa: CASTFTGTSGGWETQYF
abundance: few; j_gene: TRBJ2-5; len: 16; d_gene: TRBD1; v_gene: TRBV6-5; CDR3nt: TGTGCCAGCAGTTACTCCGACAGGGCAGTGGAAGAGACCCAGTACTTC; CDR3aa: CASSYSDRAVEETQYF
abundance: many; j_gene: TRBJ2-4; len: 17; d_gene: -; v_gene: TRBV7-2; CDR3nt: TGTGCCAGCAGCTTAGCGGGGGGACAACTAGCCAAAAACATTCAGTACTTC; CDR3aa: CASSLAGGQLAKNIQYF
abundance: few; j_gene: TRBJ1-5; len: 16; d_gene: -; v_gene: TRBV20-1; CDR3nt: TGCAGTGCTAGGGGACGGGGAACGTATAGCAATCAGCCCCAGCATTTT; CDR3aa: CSARGRGTYSNQPQHF
abundance: -; j_gene: TRBJ2-1; len: 17; d_gene: -; v_gene: TRBV29-1; CDR3nt: TGCAGCGTTGAAGGGGCGACTTCCCTCTCCTCCTACAATGAGCAGTTCTTC; CDR3aa: CSVEGATSLSSYNEQFF
abundance: few; j_gene: TRBJ1-5; len: 15; d_gene: -; v_gene: TRBV28; CDR3nt: TGTGCCAGCAGCGCCCCGGGGGCGGCTGATCAGCCCCAGCATTTT; CDR3aa: CASSAPGAADQPQHF